Listed below are T cell receptor beta chains from one sample, sequenced in a study of T cells in localized non-small cell lung cancer. Sequenced by immunoSEQ multiplex PCR; TCRdb stores in-frame clones only, minus some. The sample lists approximately 3,800 clones; about 38% were seen once. Source: lung tumor tissue, taken before any cancer treatment. These receptors were obtained from a woman aged 35-70 years with stage I lung adenocarcinoma. Each CDR3 is given with its conserved first and last residue. The D gene is left open where the match is weak. Only part of the rows carry a size: once, few, many, or a class if the clone is expanded.

d_call	clone_size	v_call	j_call	cdr3_nt	cdr3_aa
.	.	TRBV28	TRBJ1-3	TGTGCCAGCAGTTACCAGAGCTCTGGAAACACCATATATTTT	CASSYQSSGNTIYF
.	.	TRBV6-8	TRBJ2-4	TGTGCCAGCAGTTACGGTGGTTCGGGCAAAAACATTCAGTACTTC	CASSYGGSGKNIQYF
.	.	TRBV30	TRBJ2-2	TGTGCCTGGAGTGTTGGGGGCACCGGGGAGCTGTTTTTT	CAWSVGGTGELFF
TRBD1	medium-sized	TRBV6-1	TRBJ2-5	TGTGCCAGCAGTGAAGGGACAGGGGGCGCAGAGACCCAGTACTTC	CASSEGTGGAETQYF
TRBD2	.	TRBV25-1	TRBJ2-5	TGTGCCAGCAGTGATCCCTCCAGTTGGCGCGGGAGGGCTGAGACCCAGTACTTC	CASSDPSSWRGRAETQYF
.	.	TRBV28	TRBJ1-2	TGTGCCAGCAGTTCCGGGAACTTCTATGGCTACACCTTC	CASSSGNFYGYTF
.	.	TRBV19	TRBJ1-1	TGTGCCAGTAGCAGACAACCCAGGTTGTGGAACACTGAAGCTTTCTTT	CASSRQPRLWNTEAFF
TRBD2	.	TRBV18	TRBJ2-3	TGTGCCAGCTCATCAACAACCAACCGACTAGCGGGAGCAGATACGCAGTATTTT	CASSSTTNRLAGADTQYF
.	.	TRBV28	TRBJ2-4	TGTGCCAGCACTCCGGAGGCGCTAGCCAAAAACATTCAGTACTTC	CASTPEALAKNIQYF
.	few	TRBV11-3	TRBJ2-6	TGTGCCAGCAGCCTCATCTCTGGGGCCAACGTCCTGACTTTC	CASSLISGANVLTF
TRBD1	few	TRBV6-8	TRBJ1-1	TGTGCCAGCAGTTACCGACAGGGATATACTGAAGCTTTCTTT	CASSYRQGYTEAFF
.	.	TRBV4-1	TRBJ2-1	TGCGCCAGCAGCCTCGACGGGGCAATTTACAATGAGCAGTTCTTC	CASSLDGAIYNEQFF
TRBD2	few	TRBV11-3	TRBJ2-7	TGTGCCAGCAGCCCCTCCCGGGGGGGACCGAGCTACGAGCAGTACTTC	CASSPSRGGPSYEQYF
TRBD1	few	TRBV6-8	TRBJ1-1	TGTGCCAGCAGCCTGGGACAGCAGAAAGCTTTCTTT	CASSLGQQKAFF
TRBD2	.	TRBV10-1	TRBJ2-1	TGCGCCAGCAGACCCGCTACTAGCGGGAGAGGGAATGAGCAGTTCTTC	CASRPATSGRGNEQFF
.	.	TRBV29-1	TRBJ2-1	TGCAGCGTCTCCCAGGGGTTTCCCGGCTTTGAGCAGTTCTTC	CSVSQGFPGFEQFF
TRBD1	.	TRBV11-3	TRBJ1-4	TGTGCCAGCAGCTACACAGGGGGGGACGAAAAACTGTTTTTT	CASSYTGGDEKLFF
.	few	TRBV9	TRBJ2-7	TGTGCCAGCAGTGGGCGACATCTAACAGCCTACGAGCAGTACTTC	CASSGRHLTAYEQYF
.	medium-sized	TRBV9	TRBJ2-7	TGTGCCAGCAGCGTAGTAGGGGGCGAGCAGTACTTC	CASSVVGGEQYF
.	.	TRBV15	TRBJ1-4	TGTGCCACCAGCAGCCCCGGGGTGGGTAATGAAAAACTGTTTTTT	CATSSPGVGNEKLFF
TRBD1	.	TRBV19	TRBJ1-5	TGTGCCAGTAGTACCCGGGACAGGGGGGGAAATCAGCCCCAGCATTTT	CASSTRDRGGNQPQHF
.	.	TRBV18	TRBJ2-1	TGTGCCAGCTCACTCTCTAACGGGGATGAGCAGTTCTTC	CASSLSNGDEQFF
.	few	TRBV10-3	TRBJ1-2	TGTGCCATCAGTGAGTCAGGCAGGGCCGGCTATGGCTACACCTTC	CAISESGRAGYGYTF
.	medium-sized	TRBV6-8	TRBJ1-1	TGTGCCAGCAGTCACACAGAGAACACTGAAGCTTTCTTT	CASSHTENTEAFF
TRBD1	.	TRBV6-8	TRBJ2-5	TGTGCCAGCAGCATCGGACAGGGGGAGTGGGAGACCCAGTACTTC	CASSIGQGEWETQYF
.	once	TRBV30	TRBJ2-3	TGTGCCTGGGGGCGGCTATCTTATGCGGATACGCAGTATTTT	CAWGRLSYADTQYF
TRBD1	few	TRBV2	TRBJ1-4	TGTGCCAGCTCCCGGGACAGGGGAGAAAAACTGTTTTTT	CASSRDRGEKLFF
.	few	TRBV6-7	TRBJ1-1	TGTGCCAGCAGTGAAATCGGGGGAAGGACTGAAGCTTTCTTT	CASSEIGGRTEAFF
.	few	TRBV19	TRBJ1-1	TGTGCCAGTAGTATAGATGGGGGGCGGGCGAACACTGAAGCTTTCTTT	CASSIDGGRANTEAFF